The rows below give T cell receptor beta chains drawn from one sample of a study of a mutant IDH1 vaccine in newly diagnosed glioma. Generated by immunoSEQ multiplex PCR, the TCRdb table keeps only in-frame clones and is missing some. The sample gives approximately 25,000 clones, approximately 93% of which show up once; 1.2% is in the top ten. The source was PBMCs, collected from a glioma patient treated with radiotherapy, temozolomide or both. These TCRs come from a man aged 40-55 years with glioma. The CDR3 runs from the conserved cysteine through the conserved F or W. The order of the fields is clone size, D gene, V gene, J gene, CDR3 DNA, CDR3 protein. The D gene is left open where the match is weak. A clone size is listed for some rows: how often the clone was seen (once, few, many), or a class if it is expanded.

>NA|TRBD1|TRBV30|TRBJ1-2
TGTGCCTGGAGTTTCGGACAGGGTGAGAGAATCTACACCTTC
CAWSFGQGERIYTF
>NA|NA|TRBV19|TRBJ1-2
TGTGCCAGTAGTAGCACAGCCTATGGCTACACCTTC
CASSSTAYGYTF
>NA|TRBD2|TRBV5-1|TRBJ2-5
TGCGCCAGCAGAACCGGGACTAGCGGGGCCGGGGAGACCCAGTACTTC
CASRTGTSGAGETQYF
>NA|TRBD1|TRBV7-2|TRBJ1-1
TGTGCCAGCAGCTTACGACAGGGATTGAACACTGAAGCTTTCTTT
CASSLRQGLNTEAFF
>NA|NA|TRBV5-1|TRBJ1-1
TGCGCCAGCAGCTTGGAGGAGGGTAGGAACACTGAAGCTTTCTTT
CASSLEEGRNTEAFF
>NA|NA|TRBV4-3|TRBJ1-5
TGCGCCAGCAGCCAAGCATGGCAGGGAGATCAGCCCCAGCATTTT
CASSQAWQGDQPQHF
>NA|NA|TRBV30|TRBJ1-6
TGTGCCTGGACCTCAGAGGGGCTGGCTTCACCCCTCCACTTT
CAWTSEGLASPLHF
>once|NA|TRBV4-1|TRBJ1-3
TGCGCCAGCAGCTTTCAAATAGGAAACACCATATATTTT
CASSFQIGNTIYF
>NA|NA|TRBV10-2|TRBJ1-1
TGCGCCAGCAGTTCGGTGCGCACTGAAGCTTTCTTT
CASSSVRTEAFF
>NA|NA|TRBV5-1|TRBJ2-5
TGCGCCAGCAGCTCCACGGGGTTGGAGACCCAGTACTTC
CASSSTGLETQYF
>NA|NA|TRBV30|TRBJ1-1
TGTGCCTGGAGTCCGGGTGTGCGCACTGAAGCTTTCTTT
CAWSPGVRTEAFF
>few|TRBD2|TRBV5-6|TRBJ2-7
TGTGCCAGCAGCTTGGAACTAGCGGGGGGACCATCCCACGAGCAGTACTTC
CASSLELAGGPSHEQYF
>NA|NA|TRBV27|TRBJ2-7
TGTGCCAGCAGTTTACGGGAGAGGTACGAGCAGTACTTC
CASSLRERYEQYF
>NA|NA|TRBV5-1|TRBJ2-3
TGCGCCAGCAGCTTGGGGACGACCGGGGATACGCAGTATTTT
CASSLGTTGDTQYF
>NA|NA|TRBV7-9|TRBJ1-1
TGTGCCAGCAGCCCTCAAAATTCGGTGTATAGCACTGAAGCTTTCTTT
CASSPQNSVYSTEAFF
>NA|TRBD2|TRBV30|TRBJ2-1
TGTGCCTGGAGTCCCCTGGGGCCTAGCGGCTACAATGAGCAGTTCTTC
CAWSPLGPSGYNEQFF
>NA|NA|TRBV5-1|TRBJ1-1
TGCGCCAGCAGTCGAGAGTTGAACACTGAAGCTTTCTTT
CASSRELNTEAFF
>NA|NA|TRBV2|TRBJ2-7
TGTGCCAGCATGGCCCAGCTGGCCTACGAGCAGTACTTC
CASMAQLAYEQYF
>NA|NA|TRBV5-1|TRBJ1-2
TGCGCCAGCAGCTTGTCAGGGAACTATGGCTACACCTTC
CASSLSGNYGYTF
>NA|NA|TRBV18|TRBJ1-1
TGTGCCAGCTCACCACGGGCCCTGCGAACTGAAGCTTTCTTT
CASSPRALRTEAFF
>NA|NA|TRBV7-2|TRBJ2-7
TGTGCCAGCAGCCCGGGTAGGACAGCCCGCGGGGAGCAGTACTTC
CASSPGRTARGEQYF
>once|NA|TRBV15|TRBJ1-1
TGTGCCACCAGCAACGAGGGGACTGAAGCTTTCTTT
CATSNEGTEAFF
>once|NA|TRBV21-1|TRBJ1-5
TGTGCCAGCAGCAAATCGGGGGATAGCAATCAGCCCCAGCATTTT
CASSKSGDSNQPQHF
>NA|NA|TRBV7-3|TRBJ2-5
TGTGCCAGCAGCCAAGGAGGAGGAGGAGGAGAGACCCAGTACTTC
CASSQGGGGGETQYF
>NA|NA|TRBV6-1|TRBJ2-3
TGTGCCAGCAGCTTCTCTCGAGATACGCAGTATTTT
CASSFSRDTQYF
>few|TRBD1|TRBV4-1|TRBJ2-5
TGCGCCAGCAGCCAAGATCAGGGGGCGCGGGAGACCCAGTACTTC
CASSQDQGARETQYF
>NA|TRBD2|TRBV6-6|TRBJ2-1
TGTGCCAGCAACCCCCCTAGCGGGAGGGGCAATGAGCAGTTCTTC
CASNPPSGRGNEQFF
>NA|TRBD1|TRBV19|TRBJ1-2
TGTGCCAGTAGTGCGTGGACAGGGTTTGAAGTTGGCTACACCTTC
CASSAWTGFEVGYTF
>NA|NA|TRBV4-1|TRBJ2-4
TGCGCCAGCAGCCGAGCTGGTATGACGGACAGAAACATTCAGTACTTC
CASSRAGMTDRNIQYF
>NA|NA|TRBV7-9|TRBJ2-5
TGTGCCAGCAACCCGTTGTTAGAGACCCAGTACTTC
CASNPLLETQYF
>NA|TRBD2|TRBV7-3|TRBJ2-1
TGTGCCAGCAGCCCCAGCGGGAGGGCCGTCAATGAGCAGTTCTTC
CASSPSGRAVNEQFF
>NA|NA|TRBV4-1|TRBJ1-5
TGCGCCAGCAGCCGATCAGGGTTCCAGCCCCAGCATTTT
CASSRSGFQPQHF
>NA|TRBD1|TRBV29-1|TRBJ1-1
TGCAGCGTTGCCAGGGGGGGTGAAGGAGAAGCTTTCTTT
CSVARGGEGEAFF
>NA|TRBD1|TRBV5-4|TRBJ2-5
TGTGCCAGCAAAGTGACAGGGGGCGAGGAGACCCAGTACTTC
CASKVTGGEETQYF
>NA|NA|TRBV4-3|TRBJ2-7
TGCGCCAGCAGCCATTTCAGGGGCTACGAGCAGTACTTC
CASSHFRGYEQYF
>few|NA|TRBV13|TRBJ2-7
TGTGCCAGCCAAAACTTAAGGGGTGGCGAGCAGTACTTC
CASQNLRGGEQYF
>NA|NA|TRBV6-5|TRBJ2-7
TGTGCCAGCAGTTATGAGGAGGAGACCGAGCAGTACTTC
CASSYEEETEQYF
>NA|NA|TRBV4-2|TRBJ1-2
TGTGCCAGCAGCCAAGACCGGGACCGCGGGATGGGCTACACCTTC
CASSQDRDRGMGYTF
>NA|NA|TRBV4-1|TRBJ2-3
TGCGCCAGCAGCCAATTCGGACTCGGGAGCACAGATACGCAGTATTTT
CASSQFGLGSTDTQYF
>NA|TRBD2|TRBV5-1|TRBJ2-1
TGCGCCAGCAGCTTGTCAGCGGGAATTGATGAGCAGTTCTTC
CASSLSAGIDEQFF
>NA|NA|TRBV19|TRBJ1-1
TGTGCCAGTAGTTTTGGGGGAGACACTGAAGCTTTCTTT
CASSFGGDTEAFF
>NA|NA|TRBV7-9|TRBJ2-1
TGTGCCAGCAGCCCCGGTGGCGCGGGAATTAGAAATGAGCAGTTCTTC
CASSPGGAGIRNEQFF
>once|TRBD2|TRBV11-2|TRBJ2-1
TGTGCCAGCAGCCCCCGGGGTAGCGGGAGTAACTACAATGAGCAGTTCTTC
CASSPRGSGSNYNEQFF
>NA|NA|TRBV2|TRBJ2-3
TGTGCCAGCAGATACACAGATACGCAGTATTTT
CASRYTDTQYF
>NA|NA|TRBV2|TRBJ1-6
TGTGCCAGCAAGCAGGCCCTGAGGGATCCCTATAATTCACCCCTCCACTTT
CASKQALRDPYNSPLHF
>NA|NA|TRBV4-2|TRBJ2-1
TGTGCCAGCAGTCTGGAGAACAATGAGCAGTTCTTC
CASSLENNEQFF
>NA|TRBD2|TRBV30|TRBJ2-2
TGTGCCTGGAGGGGCGGGGGGCCAAACACCGGGGAGCTGTTTTTT
CAWRGGGPNTGELFF
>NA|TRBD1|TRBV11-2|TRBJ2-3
TGTGCCAGCAGCTTAGATGGTGGCAGGGGGCGGGCAGATACGCAGTATTTT
CASSLDGGRGRADTQYF
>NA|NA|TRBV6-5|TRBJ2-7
TGTGCCAGCAGTTCTCGGGGCCTTTACGAGCAGTACTTC
CASSSRGLYEQYF
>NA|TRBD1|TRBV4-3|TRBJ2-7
TGCGCCAGCAGCCAAGGTCCGGGACAGGGGGTTACATGGCAGTACTTC
CASSQGPGQGVTWQYF
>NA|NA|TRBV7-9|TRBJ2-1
TGTGCCAGCAGTTACCCAAAAAAGCTCCGGGACACCTCCTACAATGAGCAGTTCTTC
CASSYPKKLRDTSYNEQFF